The entry that follows covers one T cell receptor beta chain sequence. This CDR3 is built from 12 residues. Trimming removed 4 bases from V and 3 bases from J, with 7 bases in between. In germline, CDR1 is SGHNT, CDR2 YENEEA. This sample was taken from a study of technical replicates of blood from several donors. The assay was immunoSEQ multiplex PCR, and TCRdb's table has in-frame clones only and misses some. The sample includes approximately 76,000 clones, 65% to 90% of them seen just once. The clonotype was recovered from a human donor in good health. Some clones in this sample may be carry-over from other donors' samples. The sequencing sample was made of PBMCs. The rearrangement joins TRBV11-3 to TRBJ2-7, with unresolved D. DNA of the CDR3: TGTGCCAGCAGCTCTGGCAGCTACGAGCAGTACTTC. It translates to CASSSGSYEQYF. The full variable domain, rest sourced from reference TRBV11-3 and TRBJ2-7, is EAGVVQSPRYKIIEKKQPVAFWCNPISGHNTLYWYLQNLGQGPELLIRYENEEAVDDSQLPKDRFSAERLKGVDSTLKIQPAELGDSAVYLCASSSGSYEQYFGPGTRLTVT.